Below, 32 T cell receptor beta chains from the same sample are listed, as sequenced in a study of T cell repertoires in cytomegalovirus infection. One entry per CDR3 protein results from TCRdb running MiXCR on the reads. The sample has roughly 80,000 distinct CDR3 sequences, approximately 24% seen once. These receptors have no known antigen. The material was CD8+ T cells from cultured PBMCs, obtained from culture after CMV antigen stimulation. These receptors were taken from a human donor in good health (CMV status not recorded). Some clones in this sample may be carry-over from other donors' samples.

This clonotype was detected ten times or more. This chain joins TRBV7-2 and TRBJ2-2, with no clear D. Germline V gene data show CDR1 as SGHTA and CDR2 as FQGNSA. CDR3 length equals 12 residues. V lost 4 bases and J lost 7, with 7 bases in between. The CDR3 is CASSSHGGELFF. The CDR3 DNA follows: TGTGCCAGCAGCTCCCACGGCGGGGAGCTGTTTTTT.

About this clonotype itself: At one end the junction does not follow the germline gene, possibly because of a read error. This chain joins TRBV4-1 and TRBJ2-5; a weak D match, TRBD2 (6 bases). CDR1 and CDR2 from the germline V gene are MGHRA and YSYEKL. CDR3 length: 15 residues. The chain's CDR3 is CASSQGGGTQETQYF. The CDR3 region has the DNA TGTGCCAGCAGCCAAGGAGGCGGGACCCAAGAGACCCAGTACTTC.

In its sample, this clonotype was seen many times. The chain employs TRBV30 and TRBJ1-1; D not resolved. Trimming removed 3 bases from V and 1 base from J, with 12 bases in between. CDR3 size: 14 residues. Germline CDR1 and CDR2: GTSNPN and SVGIG (reference sequence). The CDR3 DNA reads TGTGCCTGGAGCATTGGCCTTAGGAACACTGAAGCTTTCTTT. Its translation is CAWSIGLRNTEAFF.

This clonotype was found once. The rearrangement links TRBV7-4 to TRBJ1-2; possible D gene TRBD1, 5 bases. CDR1 SGHVT and CDR2 SQSDAQ come from the germline V gene. This CDR3 contains 15 residues. Trimming stripped 3 bases from V and 7 bases from J, with 18 bases between. The CDR3 DNA is TGTGCCAGCAGCTTCGTCTCTGACAGCGCGGCTGGCTACACCTTC. Residues: CASSFVSDSAAGYTF.

A few counts support this clonotype. The rearrangement uses TRBV30 and TRBJ1-1; D gene unclear. The V and J ends lost 4 bases and 7 bases respectively, with 13 bases between them. This CDR3 contains 12 residues. CDR1 and CDR2 from the germline V gene are GTSNPN and SVGIG (reference sequence). The CDR3 is CAWTRTRSEAFF. The CDR3 nucleotides are TGTGCCTGGACTAGAACCAGAAGTGAAGCTTTCTTT.

This clonotype came up a few times. The chain joins TRBV6-1 to TRBJ2-1; TRBD2 matches at 14 bases. The CDR3 length is 19 residues. Germline CDR1 and CDR2: MNHNS and SASEGT. The V gene end was trimmed by 0 bases and the J gene end by 5 bases; junction bases not matched to a gene: 9. In DNA form, the CDR3 reads TGTGCCAGCAGTGAAGCCGGGACTAGCGGGAGCACGGGCAACAATGAGCAGTTCTTC. Its protein is CASSEAGTSGSTGNNEQFF.

This clonotype was recorded many times. In nucleotides, the CDR3 is TGTGCCAGCAGCGTCTACGGGACTGGGGGAGTAACAGATACGCAGTATTTT. It translates to CASSVYGTGGVTDTQYF. The J gene is TRBJ2-3, the V gene TRBV7-6; D possibly corresponds to TRBD2 (6 bases). The CDR3 has 17 amino acids. Per germline, CDR1 SGHVS and CDR2 FNYEAQ. V was pared by 5 bases and J by 3 bases, with 21 bases between. The whole variable domain, filled in from reference TRBV7-6 and TRBJ2-3, reads GAGVSQSPRYKVTKRGQDVALRCDPISGHVSLYWYRQALGQGPEFLTYFNYEAQQDKSGLPNDRFSAERPEGSISTLTIQRTEQRDSAMYRCASSVYGTGGVTDTQYFGPGTRLTVL.

In this sample, this clonotype turned up many times. This chain uses TRBV7-2 with TRBJ2-2; 8 positions match TRBD1. Per the germline V gene, CDR1 is SGHTA and CDR2 is FQGNSA. V lost 1 base to trimming and J lost 5 bases; unmatched junction nucleotides: 6. This CDR3 comprises 16 residues. For the CDR3, the DNA is TGTGCCAGCAGCTTAGTCAGGGGGCTACGAACCGGGGAGCTGTTTTTT. It translates to CASSLVRGLRTGELFF.

This clonotype has a count of ten or more. The genes are TRBV7-6 and TRBJ2-7; 9 bases are a match to TRBD1. The CDR3 extends over 15 amino acids. The J segment lost 3 bases and the V segment lost 6 bases, leaving 9 bases of the junction unmatched. CDR1 is SGHVS, CDR2 FNYEAQ, per germline. CDR3: CASSSPGQGHYEQYF. DNA for the CDR3: TGTGCCAGCAGTTCACCGGGACAGGGACACTACGAGCAGTACTTC.

This clonotype was seen repeatedly, ten times or more. In DNA form, the CDR3 reads TGTGCCAGCAGCCGTACTACTAGCGGGAGGACCAAAAACATTCAGTACTTC. It is translated as CASSRTTSGRTKNIQYF. V is TRBV7-6 and J is TRBJ2-4; 12 bases align to TRBD2. V lost 5 bases and J lost 2; bases outside the gene matches: 7. This CDR3 is 17 amino acids long. The germline V gene encodes CDR1 SGHVS and CDR2 FNYEAQ.

Ten or more counts support this clonotype. The chain has TRBV10-3 and TRBJ2-1; TRBD2 might be the D (6 bases). Germline CDR1 reads ENHRY; CDR2 reads SYGVKD. The CDR3 length is 15 residues. The V gene lost 2 bases and the J gene lost 0 bases, with 8 bases spanning the gap. CDR3 amino acids: CAISEGGNSYNEQFF. For the CDR3, the DNA is TGTGCCATCAGTGAGGGCGGGAACTCCTACAATGAGCAGTTCTTC.

The sample holds many counts of this clonotype. The chain carries TRBV27 and TRBJ2-1, with 9 bases that match TRBD1. J was trimmed by 4 bases and V by 4 bases; bases with no gene match: 11. The CDR3 extends over 17 amino acids. In germline, CDR1 is MNHEY, CDR2 SMNVEV (reference sequence). CDR3 protein: CASSWETGTGSYNEQFF. CDR3 sequence (DNA): TGTGCCAGCAGTTGGGAAACCGGGACAGGGAGTTACAATGAGCAGTTCTTC.

This clonotype was recorded many times. This chain connects TRBV7-8 to TRBJ2-5; D ambiguous. This CDR3 is 13 amino acids long. V was pared by 1 base and J by 3 bases, with 6 bases between. Per the germline V gene, CDR1 is SGHVS and CDR2 is FQNEAQ. The CDR3 here is CASSLEREETQYF. As DNA, the CDR3 is TGTGCCAGCAGCTTAGAAAGGGAAGAGACCCAGTACTTC. Combining the CDR3 with reference TRBV7-8 and TRBJ2-5 gives the whole variable domain GAGVSQSPRYKVAKRGQDVALRCDPISGHVSLFWYQQALGQGPEFLTYFQNEAQLDKSGLPSDRFFAERPEGSVSTLKIQRTQQEDSAVYLCASSLEREETQYFGPGTRLLVL.

This clonotype was observed many times. The CDR3 reads CASHSYSNQPQHF. The CDR3 coding sequence is TGTGCCAGCCACAGTTATAGCAATCAGCCCCAGCATTTT. V usage is TRBV19 and J usage is TRBJ1-5; D gene unclear. Germline CDR1 is LNHDA and CDR2 is SQIVND (reference sequence). The CDR3 is made up of 13 amino acids. V lost 9 bases and J lost 0, with 9 bases in between.

This clonotype appeared many times. The chain employs TRBV15 and TRBJ2-3; D may be TRBD1 or TRBD2 (5 bases each). The CDR3 runs 14 residues. Germline V lookup: CDR1 LNHNV, CDR2 YYDKDF (reference sequence). The V end lost 6 bases, the J end lost 0 bases, and 10 bases lay between the germline ends. The DNA of the CDR3 is TGTGCCACCAGTACCGGGGACAGCACAGATACGCAGTATTTT. It specifies CATSTGDSTDTQYF.

This clonotype has more than one count but fewer than ten. The rearrangement links TRBV9 to TRBJ2-2, with D perhaps being TRBD1 or TRBD2 (6 bases each). Deletions cut 4 bases from V and 5 bases from J, with 9 bases between. CDR1 is SGDLS, CDR2 YYNGEE, per germline. The CDR3 is made up of 13 amino acids. CDR3 protein: CASSKGGTGELFF. CDR3 DNA: TGTGCCAGCAGCAAAGGGGGGACCGGGGAGCTGTTTTTT. Variable domain in full (rest from reference TRBV9 and TRBJ2-2): DSGVTQTPKHLITATGQRVTLRCSPRSGDLSVYWYQQSLDQGLQFLIQYYNGEERAKGNILERFSAQQFPDLHSELNLSSLELGDSALYFCASSKGGTGELFFGEGSRLTVL.

There are a few counts of this clonotype. This clone may be a read error of a much larger clone one base away. The rearrangement uses TRBV5-4 and TRBJ1-1, with a possible D match to TRBD1 (6 bases). The V and J ends lost 0 bases and 4 bases respectively, with 7 bases between them. Per the germline V gene, CDR1 is SGHNT and CDR2 is YYREEE (reference sequence). The CDR3 contains 13 residues. CDR3 in amino acids: CASSLDRATEAFF. CDR3 DNA sequence: TGTGCCAGCAGCTTGGACAGGGCCACTGAAGCTTTCTTT.

This clonotype showed up just a few times. At one end, the junction sequence differs from germline, possibly due to a read error. V is TRBV3-1 and J is TRBJ2-1; D ambiguous. This CDR3 comprises 12 residues. From germline, CDR1 is LGHDT and CDR2 YNNKEL (reference sequence). The CDR3 sequence: CANSLAYNEQFF. In DNA form, the CDR3 reads TGTGCCAACAGCCTGGCCTACAATGAGCAGTTCTTC.

DNA of the CDR3: TGTGCCAGCAGCTTGTGGGACAACTCCTACGAGCAGTACTTC. It codes for CASSLWDNSYEQYF. The chain carries TRBV5-6 and TRBJ2-7; D possibly corresponds to TRBD1 (6 bases). Trimming took 1 base from V and 0 from J, leaving 8 bases between them. The CDR3 totals 14 residues. From germline, CDR1 is SGHDT and CDR2 YYEEEE.

This clonotype has just a few counts. This chain joins TRBV19 and TRBJ1-1, with D hard to call. Trimming stripped 7 bases from V and 6 bases from J, with 9 bases between. The V gene's germline CDR1 is LNHDA and CDR2 SQIVND (reference sequence). This CDR3 contains 11 residues. The chain's CDR3 is CASIVKSEAFF. The CDR3 bases are TGTGCCAGTATCGTTAAATCTGAAGCTTTCTTT.

Many counts were recorded for this clonotype. V gene TRBV7-2 combines with J gene TRBJ2-7; D is possibly TRBD2 (6 bases). The V and J ends lost 6 bases and 2 bases respectively, with 11 bases between them. Germline assignment: CDR1 SGHTA and CDR2 FQGNSA. The CDR3 runs to 13 residues. CDR3 nucleotide sequence: TGTGCCAGCAGGGGGAGCGGGCCCTACGAGCAGTACTTC. Translation gives CASRGSGPYEQYF.

The gene calls are TRBV4-3 and TRBJ1-1, with D unresolved. Trimming shortened V by 3 bases and J by 5 bases, and 13 bases separated the two germline ends. The CDR3 totals 14 residues. Germline V gene lookup returns CDR1 LGHNA and CDR2 YSLEER. The CDR3 is CASSHSADGTEAFF. The CDR3 nucleotides read TGCGCCAGCAGCCATTCGGCAGATGGAACTGAAGCTTTCTTT.

CDR3 in amino acids: CASSYGAGASRTGELFF. The CDR3 region has the DNA TGTGCCAGCAGTTACGGGGCAGGCGCGTCGAGAACCGGGGAGCTGTTTTTT. V and J are TRBV6-6 and TRBJ2-2, with D maybe TRBD1 (5 bases). CDR1 is MNHNY and CDR2 is SVGAGI in the germline V gene (reference sequence). The CDR3 has 17 amino acids. Trimming pared 2 bases from V and 5 bases from J, leaving 18 bases between.

This clonotype was counted at least ten times. The chain recombines TRBV27 with TRBJ1-5, with D tentatively TRBD1 (5 bases). Trimming took off 3 bases at V and 9 bases at J, with 18 bases between the two ends. The CDR3 totals 15 residues. Germline lookup yields CDR1 MNHEY and CDR2 SMNVEV (reference sequence). The CDR3: CASSFQGGGWGPQHF. DNA of the CDR3: TGTGCCAGCAGTTTTCAAGGCGGGGGTTGGGGGCCCCAGCATTTT.

The V call is TRBV5-6, the J call TRBJ2-1, with TRBD1 matching over 8 bases. The CDR3 has 15 amino acids. After removal of 3 bases from V and 2 bases from J, the junction contained 4 bases not matched to a gene. Per the germline V gene, CDR1 is SGHDT and CDR2 is YYEEEE. Here the CDR3 reads CASSSRGPPYNEQFF. The DNA for the CDR3 is TGTGCCAGCAGCTCCAGGGGGCCCCCCTACAATGAGCAGTTCTTC.

This clonotype was detected only a few times. The V and J genes are TRBV29-1 and TRBJ2-7; D remains ambiguous. This CDR3 contains 12 residues. Trimming cost V 2 bases and J 2 bases, with 7 bases left between them. Germline CDR1 and CDR2: SQVTM and ANQGSEA. The CDR3 loop reads CSVEQETYEQYF. In DNA form, the CDR3 reads TGCAGCGTTGAACAGGAGACCTACGAGCAGTACTTC.

The chain has TRBV6-1 and TRBJ2-6, with D tentatively TRBD1 (5 bases). This CDR3 comprises 14 residues. The germline V gene encodes CDR1 MNHNS and CDR2 SASEGT. The ends were cut back, 10 bases at V and 2 bases at J, with 12 bases in the middle. CDR3 loop: CAITPGPGANVLTF. The DNA of the CDR3 is TGTGCCATCACCCCAGGGCCTGGGGCCAACGTCCTGACTTTC.

This clonotype was detected many times. This chain uses TRBV6-1 with TRBJ2-1, with 7 bases aligning to TRBD1. The CDR3 loop spans 17 amino acids. V dropped 4 bases and J dropped 4; count of bases not matched to a gene: 13. Germline V gene data show CDR1 as MNHNS and CDR2 as SASEGT. The CDR3 nucleotides are TGTGCCAGCAGTGCCCTCCTAAGGGGGCAATGGTACAATGAGCAGTTCTTC. Translated: CASSALLRGQWYNEQFF.

This clonotype has ten or more counts. The genes are TRBV30 and TRBJ2-2; weak D call: TRBD2 (5 bases). The CDR3 length is 14 residues. V dropped 2 bases and J dropped 2 bases, with 9 bases sitting between them. Germline V gives CDR1 GTSNPN, CDR2 SVGIG (reference sequence). The DNA for the CDR3 is TGTGCCTGGAGTAGTGAGGGAAACACCGGGGAGCTGTTTTTT. Translating it yields CAWSSEGNTGELFF.

Only a few counts were recorded for this clonotype. The rearrangement links TRBV29-1 to TRBJ2-5; no clear D gene. Trimming stripped 4 bases from V and 4 bases from J, with 13 bases between. This CDR3 has 13 residues. Germline V lookup: CDR1 SQVTM, CDR2 ANQGSEA. CDR3 DNA: TGCAGCGTTGCTGATAGCCCAGGAGAGACCCAGTACTTC. It encodes CSVADSPGETQYF.

The chain couples TRBV20-1 to TRBJ1-5, with a tentative D call TRBD1 (5 bases). Germline-derived CDR1 and CDR2 are DFQATT and SNEGSKA (reference sequence). The V end lost 0 bases, the J end lost 4 bases, and 10 bases lay between the germline ends. There are 14 residues in the CDR3. CDR3: CSARDSQGNQPQHF. Here the CDR3 DNA reads TGCAGTGCTAGAGATTCGCAGGGAAATCAGCCCCAGCATTTT.

Of note for this clonotype: Compared with germline, one end of the junction differs, possibly owing to a read error. The chain employs TRBV7-6 and TRBJ2-2; D gene uncertain. This CDR3 has 12 residues. Germline V lookup: CDR1 SGHVS, CDR2 FNYEAQ. CDR3 DNA sequence: TGTGCCAACAGCTTAGATAGCGGGGAGCTGTTTTTT. Protein sequence: CANSLDSGELFF.